The subject of this entry is one T cell receptor (beta chain). This clone was recorded a few times. It lacks a known antigen. No much larger clone exists at a distance of one base, and base qualities are not known. What the time point label conveys for this sample: about 4 weeks on oral tofacitinib. The treatment or condition label for this specimen denotes: oral pan-JAK inhibitor, 5-10 mg twice daily. Peripheral blood and lesional scalp punch biopsies were obtained from patients with alopecia areata. After PBMCs were isolated by density centrifugation and stained for CD3, CD4 and CD8, a FACSAria was used to sort CD4+ and CD8+ T cells. Library creation used the immunoSEQ multiplex PCR assay. RNA was extracted from all samples and reverse transcribed into cDNA, which served as template for TCR sequencing. SuperScript III was used for first-strand cDNA synthesis, primed with a 2:1 mix of oligo-dT and random hexamers. Amplification bias was assessed with a synthetic immune receptor repertoire, and residual bias was removed computationally. The original pipeline was this. Raw reads were preprocessed to remove errors, and CDR3 was defined according to IMGT conventions as the region from the conserved cysteine to phenylalanine. To get clonality, Shannon entropy was normalized by log2 of the number of productive unique TCRs and the result was subtracted from 1. CD4 or CD8 identity of scalp clones was inferred by cross-referencing scalp TCRbeta sequences with sorted blood CD4 and CD8 repertoires. TCRdb provides this immuneACCESS table in a form limited to in-frame rearrangements. Some clones are lacking; in checked studies, under half of them reflect an unresolved V gene, and why the rest are absent is not known. V and J calls and clone size are as listed in that table; D and trimming were resolved from the DNA. The sample table lists 110,000 to 150,000 clones, about 88% of them with a count of one. Approximately 13% of the sample lies in the top ten.

The sample is drawn from a study of CD8+ T cells in alopecia areata listed by TCRdb under 2018. The study in broad terms: Treated patients were enrolled in an open-label pilot trial of oral tofacitinib at 5 to 10 mg twice daily for moderate-to-severe alopecia areata. Patients stayed on tofacitinib for 6 to 18 months and then had 6 months of follow-up off drug so that delayed response and recurrence could be assessed. For the treated patients, the SALT score, which quantifies what percentage of scalp surface area is affected, served as the measure of disease severity. The study used high-throughput TCRbeta sequencing to examine T cell clonal expansion in alopecia areata, in both the C3H/HeJ mouse model and human patients. On the human side, TCRbeta sequencing was run on scalp tissue and on sorted CD4+ and CD8+ peripheral blood T cells from healthy controls and from alopecia areata patients with either patchy or totalis/universalis disease. Biopsies were taken from tofacitinib-treated patients at baseline and at 4 and 24 weeks of treatment, and a later scalp biopsy was taken in several of the tofacitinib-treated patients. Clonality in the scalp was compared among normal scalp (n=4), patchy alopecia areata scalp (n=8), and alopecia totalis/universalis scalp (n=8). RNA was obtained with the PAXgene miRNA kit for fixed scalp, the miRNeasy kit for PBMCs, and the RNeasy kit for mouse skin. TCRbeta CDR3 regions were amplified by immunoSEQ multiplex PCR with 35 Vbeta forward and 13 Jbeta reverse primers. Here is what the overall study found, with its caveats: Because the treated cohort was small and had only one nonresponder, larger studies are needed to examine links between baseline CD8+ expansion and response. Scalp clonality and the number of expanded CD8+ clones among the top 100 scalp clones were significantly decreased by tofacitinib. Compared with mice, TCR sequences shared between patients were less clear, possibly partly because of HLA diversity across the patient population. Higher clonality and more expanded CD8+ clones were observed in lesional scalp than in normal scalp, particularly in alopecia totalis/universalis, a finding suggestive of antigenic drive. Resident alphabeta T cells in normal human skin are also sequenced, complicating scalp TCR repertoire analysis, unlike mouse skin dominated by gammadelta T cells. During tofacitinib treatment, many expanded lesional clones remained in scalp and blood, and this persistence may partly explain relapse after treatment is stopped.

Its CDR3 holds 10 amino acids, cysteine through phenylalanine. Only CDR3 DNA is held: 30 bases, read in frame from base 1. For CDR1 and CDR2, the germline V gene lists MNHNS and SASEGT. V gives up 7 bases and J gives up 6 bases, and the segment between their germline ends measures 5 bases. Sequences were derived from CD8+ T cells sorted from blood, sampled at week 4, from a patient treated with tofacitinib. The receptor was derived from a human donor with alopecia areata. Here the chain combines TRBV6-1 and TRBJ2-3; no D gene is confidently identified. The DNA reads as follows: TGTGCCAGCATGGGGGATACGCAGTATTTT. This is translated as CASMGDTQYF.